This is a list of T cell receptor beta chains from one sample in a study of early T cells in non-severe SARS-CoV-2 infection. MiXCR was run by TCRdb on the 5' RACE reads, yielding one entry per CDR3 protein. This table holds around 80,000 distinct CDR3 sequences, over 10% found once. Sequencing input: whole blood. Every receptor here comes from an adult who was a healthcare worker with PCR-confirmed SARS-CoV-2 infection or an uninfected control (not recorded which). Both conserved end residues are part of each CDR3. The order of the fields is V gene, D gene, clone size, J gene, CDR3 protein, CDR3 DNA. D genes are given only for firm matches. The size entry is marked missing in some rows and otherwise reads once, few, many or a size class.

TRBV7-2	-	many	TRBJ1-5	CASSPQSNQPQHF	TGTGCCAGCAGCCCCCAATCTAATCAGCCCCAGCATTTT
TRBV12-5	TRBD1	few	TRBJ2-7	CASGPGQGVREQYF	TGTGCTAGTGGTCCAGGACAGGGCGTGCGGGAGCAGTACTTC
TRBV7-8	TRBD1	-	TRBJ1-2	CASSPGTGDLYGYTF	TGTGCCAGCAGCCCCGGGACAGGGGATCTCTATGGCTACACCTTC
TRBV2	-	few	TRBJ1-6	CASSEGTVESPLHF	TGTGCCAGCAGTGAAGGGACTGTGGAGTCACCCCTCCACTTT
TRBV12-3/TRBV12-4	-	-	TRBJ1-2	CASSLIRGGYGYTF	TGTGCCAGCAGTCTTATTAGGGGTGGCTATGGCTACACCTTC
TRBV7-2	-	few	TRBJ2-3	CASSLYGGLEVQYF	TGTGCCAGCAGCTTATATGGGGGCCTCGAAGTTCAGTATTTT
TRBV12-3/TRBV12-4	-	many	TRBJ2-1	CASRIEAGRIKTSSYNEQFF	TGTGCCAGCAGAATCGAAGCGGGCAGAATTAAAACGAGCTCCTACAATGAGCAGTTCTTC
TRBV6-5	TRBD2	few	TRBJ2-6	CASSPTAGGPGVLTF	TGTGCCAGCAGTCCCACGGCGGGAGGGCCTGGCGTCCTGACTTTC
TRBV29-1	TRBD2	many	TRBJ2-2	CSVVKTSDTGELFF	TGCAGCGTTGTTAAGACTAGCGATACCGGGGAGCTGTTTTTT
TRBV6-5	TRBD2	few	TRBJ2-1	CASRRSSGSSYNEQFF	TGTGCCAGCAGGCGGAGTAGCGGGAGCTCCTACAATGAGCAGTTCTTC
TRBV4-1	-	-	TRBJ2-3	CASSQADWRTDTQYF	TGCGCCAGCAGCCAAGCCGACTGGCGCACAGATACGCAGTATTTT
TRBV2	-	-	TRBJ1-3	CASNVRFSGNTIYF	TGTGCCAGCAATGTACGGTTCTCTGGAAACACCATATATTTT
TRBV6-2/TRBV6-3	TRBD1	few	TRBJ2-7	CASSDPGQQSSYEQYF	TGTGCCAGCAGTGACCCGGGACAGCAGAGCTCCTACGAGCAGTACTTC
TRBV5-4	TRBD1	many	TRBJ1-2	CASSHSRDRQSYGYTF	TGTGCCAGCAGCCATTCGAGGGACAGGCAATCTTATGGCTACACCTTC
TRBV20-1	-	few	TRBJ1-3	CSAIHTYSGNTIYF	TGCAGTGCAATACACACTTACTCTGGAAACACCATATATTTT
TRBV6-1	TRBD1	few	TRBJ2-7	CASSEAEGRGRPYEQYF	TGTGCCAGCAGTGAAGCAGAGGGCAGGGGGCGACCCTACGAGCAGTACTTC
TRBV7-2	-	-	TRBJ2-7	CASSLQDIISYEQYF	TGTGCCAGCAGCTTACAGGACATAATTTCCTACGAGCAGTACTTC
TRBV11-3	-	many	TRBJ2-1	CASSFSDSQQFF	TGTGCCAGCAGCTTTAGCGACTCTCAGCAGTTCTTC
TRBV6-2/TRBV6-3	-	many	TRBJ2-5	CASSTGRTSRGETQYF	TGTGCCAGCAGTACCGGACGGACGTCTCGGGGTGAGACCCAGTACTTC
TRBV20-1	TRBD1	many	TRBJ1-3	CSATDRAGNTIYF	TGCAGTGCCACCGACAGGGCTGGAAACACCATATATTTT
TRBV29-1	-	many	TRBJ1-1	CSVEKNTEAFF	TGCAGCGTTGAGAAGAACACTGAAGCTTTCTTT
TRBV5-1	-	-	TRBJ2-3	CASSLDADQDTQYF	TGCGCCAGCAGCTTGGACGCGGACCAGGATACGCAGTATTTT
TRBV29-1	-	few	TRBJ2-3	CSVEDGTDTQYF	TGCAGCGTTGAAGATGGGACAGATACGCAGTATTTT
TRBV14	TRBD2	few	TRBJ2-7	CASSPTGTSAYEQYF	TGTGCCAGCAGCCCAACCGGGACTAGCGCCTACGAGCAGTACTTC
TRBV5-5	-	-	TRBJ2-1	CASSFRDNKSEQFF	TGTGCCAGCAGCTTCCGGGACAATAAGAGTGAGCAGTTCTTC
TRBV7-2	-	-	TRBJ1-1	CASSLAPGMNTEAFF	TGTGCCAGCAGCTTAGCCCCAGGGATGAACACTGAAGCTTTCTTT